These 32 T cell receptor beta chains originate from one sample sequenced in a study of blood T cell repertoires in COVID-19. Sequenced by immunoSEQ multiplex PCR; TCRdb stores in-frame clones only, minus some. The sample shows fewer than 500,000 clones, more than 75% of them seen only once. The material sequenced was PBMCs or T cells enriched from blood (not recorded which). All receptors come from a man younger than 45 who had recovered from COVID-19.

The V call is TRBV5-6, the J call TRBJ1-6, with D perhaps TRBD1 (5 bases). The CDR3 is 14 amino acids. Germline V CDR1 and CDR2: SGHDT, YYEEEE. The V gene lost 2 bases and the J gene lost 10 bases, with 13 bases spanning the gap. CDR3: CASSFPGGDSPLHF. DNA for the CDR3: TGTGCCAGCAGCTTTCCCGGAGGGGACTCACCCCTCCACTTT.

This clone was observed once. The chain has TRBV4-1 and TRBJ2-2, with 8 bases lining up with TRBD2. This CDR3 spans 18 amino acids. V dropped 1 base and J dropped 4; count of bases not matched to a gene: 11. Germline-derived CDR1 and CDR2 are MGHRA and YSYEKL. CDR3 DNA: TGCGCCAGCAGCCAAGTTCCGGGGGGGGTAACTAGCACCGGGGAGCTGTTTTTT. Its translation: CASSQVPGGVTSTGELFF.

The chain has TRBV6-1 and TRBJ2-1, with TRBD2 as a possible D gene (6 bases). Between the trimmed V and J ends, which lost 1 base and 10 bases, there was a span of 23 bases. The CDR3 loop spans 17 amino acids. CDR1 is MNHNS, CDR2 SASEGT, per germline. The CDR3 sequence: CASSEGPGTLFPKEQFF. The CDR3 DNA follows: TGTGCCAGCAGTGAAGGTCCCGGGACTCTGTTCCCCAAAGAGCAGTTCTTC.

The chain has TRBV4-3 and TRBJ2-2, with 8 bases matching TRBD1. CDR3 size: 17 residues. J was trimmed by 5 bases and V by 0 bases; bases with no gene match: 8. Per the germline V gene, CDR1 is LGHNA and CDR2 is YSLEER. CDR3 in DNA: TGCGCCAGCAGCCAAGAGGCAGGGGGCTTCAGAACCGGGGAGCTGTTTTTT. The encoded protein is CASSQEAGGFRTGELFF.

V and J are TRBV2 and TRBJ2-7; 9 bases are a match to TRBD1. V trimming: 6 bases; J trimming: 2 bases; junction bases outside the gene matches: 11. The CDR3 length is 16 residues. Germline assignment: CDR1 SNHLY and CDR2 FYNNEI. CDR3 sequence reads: CASSPSGGTGTYEQYF. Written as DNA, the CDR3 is TGTGCCAGCAGCCCGAGTGGGGGGACAGGGACCTACGAGCAGTACTTC.

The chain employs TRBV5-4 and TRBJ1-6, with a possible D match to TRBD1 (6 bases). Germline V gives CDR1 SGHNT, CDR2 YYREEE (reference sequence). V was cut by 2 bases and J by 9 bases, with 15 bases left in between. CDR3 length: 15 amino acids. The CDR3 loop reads CASSFFGQQGSPLHF. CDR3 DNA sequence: TGTGCCAGCAGCTTCTTCGGACAGCAGGGTTCACCCCTCCACTTT.

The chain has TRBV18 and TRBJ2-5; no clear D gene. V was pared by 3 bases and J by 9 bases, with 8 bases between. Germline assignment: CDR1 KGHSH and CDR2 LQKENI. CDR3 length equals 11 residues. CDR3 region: CASSPPGPQYF. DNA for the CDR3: TGTGCCAGCTCACCTCCTGGGCCCCAGTACTTC. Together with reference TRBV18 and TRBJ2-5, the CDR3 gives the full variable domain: NAGVMQNPRHLVRRRGQEARLRCSPMKGHSHVYWYRQLPEEGLKFMVYLQKENIIDESGMPKERFSAEFPKEGPSILRIQQVVRGDSAAYFCASSPPGPQYFGPGTRLLVL.

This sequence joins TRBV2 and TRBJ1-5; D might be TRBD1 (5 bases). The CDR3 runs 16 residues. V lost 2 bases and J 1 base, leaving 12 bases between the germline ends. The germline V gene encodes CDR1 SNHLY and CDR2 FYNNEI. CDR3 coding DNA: TGTGCCAGCAGTGAACAGGGAGGGGTCAGCAATCAGCCCCAGCATTTT. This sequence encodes CASSEQGGVSNQPQHF.

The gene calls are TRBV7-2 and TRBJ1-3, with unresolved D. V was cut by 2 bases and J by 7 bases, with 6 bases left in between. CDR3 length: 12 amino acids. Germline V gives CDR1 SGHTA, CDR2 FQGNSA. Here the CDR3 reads CASSLNANTIYF. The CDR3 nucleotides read TGTGCCAGCAGCTTAAATGCGAACACCATATATTTT.

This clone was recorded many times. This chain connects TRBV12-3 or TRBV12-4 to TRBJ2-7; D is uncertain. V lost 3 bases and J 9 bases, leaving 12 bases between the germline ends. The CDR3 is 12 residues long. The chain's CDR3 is CASSLASRGQYF. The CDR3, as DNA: TGTGCCAGCAGTTTGGCCTCCCGCGGGCAGTACTTC.

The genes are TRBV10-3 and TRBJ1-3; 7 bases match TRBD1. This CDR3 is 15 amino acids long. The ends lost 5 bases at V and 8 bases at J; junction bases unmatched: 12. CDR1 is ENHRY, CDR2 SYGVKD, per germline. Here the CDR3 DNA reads TGTGCCATCAGTATCCGGGACAGAGCTCAAGACACCATATATTTT. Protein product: CAISIRDRAQDTIYF.

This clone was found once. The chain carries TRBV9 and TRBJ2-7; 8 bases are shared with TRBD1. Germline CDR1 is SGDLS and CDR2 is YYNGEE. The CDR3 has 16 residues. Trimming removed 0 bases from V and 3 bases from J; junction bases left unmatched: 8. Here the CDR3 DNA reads TGTGCCAGCAGCGTAGATGGACAGGGACGAATCTACGAGCAGTACTTC. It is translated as CASSVDGQGRIYEQYF.

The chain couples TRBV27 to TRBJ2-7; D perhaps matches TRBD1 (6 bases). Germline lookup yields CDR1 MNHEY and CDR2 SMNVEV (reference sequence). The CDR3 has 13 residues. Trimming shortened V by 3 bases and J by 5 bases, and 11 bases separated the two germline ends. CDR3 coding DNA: TGTGCCAGCAGTTTGACAGGTTTGCACGAGCAGTACTTC. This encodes CASSLTGLHEQYF.

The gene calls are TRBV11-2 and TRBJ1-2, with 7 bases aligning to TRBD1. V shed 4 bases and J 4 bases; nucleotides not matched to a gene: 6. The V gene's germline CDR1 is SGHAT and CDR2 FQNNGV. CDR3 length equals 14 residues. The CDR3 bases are TGTGCCAGCAGCTACGGGACAGTTACCTATGGCTACACCTTC. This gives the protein CASSYGTVTYGYTF.

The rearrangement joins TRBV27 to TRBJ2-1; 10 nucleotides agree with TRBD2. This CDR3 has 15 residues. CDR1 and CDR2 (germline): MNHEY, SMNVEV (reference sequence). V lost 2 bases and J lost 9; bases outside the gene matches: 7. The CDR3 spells CASSLLAGDYGEQFF. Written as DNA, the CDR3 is TGTGCCAGCAGTTTACTAGCGGGGGATTATGGTGAGCAGTTCTTC.

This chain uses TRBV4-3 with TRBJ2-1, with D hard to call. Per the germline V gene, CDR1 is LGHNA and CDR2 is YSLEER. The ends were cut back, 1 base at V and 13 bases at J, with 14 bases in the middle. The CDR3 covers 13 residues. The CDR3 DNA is TGCGCCAGCAGCCAAGTGGAGACTCCGACCCAGTTCTTC. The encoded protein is CASSQVETPTQFF.

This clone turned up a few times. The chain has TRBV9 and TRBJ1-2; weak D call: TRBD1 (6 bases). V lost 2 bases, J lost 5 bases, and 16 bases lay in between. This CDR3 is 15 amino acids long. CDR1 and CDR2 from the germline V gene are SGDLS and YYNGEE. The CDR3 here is CASSVGTPSPYGYTF. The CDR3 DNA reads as TGTGCCAGCAGCGTCGGGACACCGTCCCCATATGGCTACACCTTC.

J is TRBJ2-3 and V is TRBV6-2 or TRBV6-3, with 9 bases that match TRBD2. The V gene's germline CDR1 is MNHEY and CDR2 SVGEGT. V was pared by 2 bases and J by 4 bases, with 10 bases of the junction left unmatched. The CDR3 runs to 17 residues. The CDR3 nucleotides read TGTGCCAGCAGTTACATCTCCAGGACTAGCGATGCAGATACGCAGTATTTT. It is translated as CASSYISRTSDADTQYF.

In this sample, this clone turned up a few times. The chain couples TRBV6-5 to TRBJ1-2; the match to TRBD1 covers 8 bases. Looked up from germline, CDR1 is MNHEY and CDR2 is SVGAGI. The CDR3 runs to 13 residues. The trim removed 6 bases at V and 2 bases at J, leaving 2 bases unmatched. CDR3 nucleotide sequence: TGTGCCAGCAGCCGGACAGGGAACTATGGCTACACCTTC. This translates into CASSRTGNYGYTF.

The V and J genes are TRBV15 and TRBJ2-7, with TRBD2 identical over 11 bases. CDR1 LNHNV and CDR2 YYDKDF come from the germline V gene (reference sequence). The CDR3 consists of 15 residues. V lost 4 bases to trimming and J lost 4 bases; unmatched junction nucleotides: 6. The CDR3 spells CATSIRLAGIYEQYF. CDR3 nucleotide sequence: TGTGCCACCAGCATAAGACTAGCGGGGATATACGAGCAGTACTTC.

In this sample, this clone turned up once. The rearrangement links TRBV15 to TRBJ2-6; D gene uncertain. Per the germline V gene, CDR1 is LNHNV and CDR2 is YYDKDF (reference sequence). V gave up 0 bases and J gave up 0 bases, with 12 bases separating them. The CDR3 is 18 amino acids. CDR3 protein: CATSRESRANSGANVLTF. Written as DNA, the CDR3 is TGTGCCACCAGCAGAGAATCTCGCGCCAACTCTGGGGCCAACGTCCTGACTTTC.

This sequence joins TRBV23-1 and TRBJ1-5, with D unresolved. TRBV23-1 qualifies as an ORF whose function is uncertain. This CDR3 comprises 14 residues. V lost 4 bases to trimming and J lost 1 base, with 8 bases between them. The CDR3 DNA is TGCGCCAGCAGTCCTCCGTCCAGCAATCAGCCCCAGCATTTT. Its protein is CASSPPSSNQPQHF.

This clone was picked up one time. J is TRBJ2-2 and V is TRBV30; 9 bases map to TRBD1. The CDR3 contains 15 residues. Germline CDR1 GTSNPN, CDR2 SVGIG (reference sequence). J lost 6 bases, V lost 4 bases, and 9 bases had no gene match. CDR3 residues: CAWKGGQGRPGELFF. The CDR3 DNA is TGTGCCTGGAAGGGTGGACAGGGGCGCCCCGGGGAGCTGTTTTTT.

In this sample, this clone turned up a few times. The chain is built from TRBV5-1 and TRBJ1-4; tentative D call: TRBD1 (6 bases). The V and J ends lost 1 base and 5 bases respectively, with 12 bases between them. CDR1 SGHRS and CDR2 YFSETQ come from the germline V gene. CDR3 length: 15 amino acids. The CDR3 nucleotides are TGCGCCAGCAGCTTGTCAGGGACACCAAATGAAAAACTGTTTTTT. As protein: CASSLSGTPNEKLFF.

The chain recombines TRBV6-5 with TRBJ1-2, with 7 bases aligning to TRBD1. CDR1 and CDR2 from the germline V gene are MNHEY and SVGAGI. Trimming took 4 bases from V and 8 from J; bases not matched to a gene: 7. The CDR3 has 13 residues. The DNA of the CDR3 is TGTGCCAGCAGTTCCCAAACGGGACAGGGCTACACCTTC. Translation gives CASSSQTGQGYTF.

Here the CDR3 reads CASSTTGVHSPLHF. In nucleotides, the CDR3 is TGTGCCAGCAGCACCACAGGGGTTCATTCACCCCTCCACTTT. The V gene is TRBV6-5, the J gene TRBJ1-6, with 7 positions matching TRBD1. Trimming removed 6 bases from V and 8 bases from J; junction bases left unmatched: 7. The CDR3 is 14 residues long. Germline assignment: CDR1 MNHEY and CDR2 SVGAGI.

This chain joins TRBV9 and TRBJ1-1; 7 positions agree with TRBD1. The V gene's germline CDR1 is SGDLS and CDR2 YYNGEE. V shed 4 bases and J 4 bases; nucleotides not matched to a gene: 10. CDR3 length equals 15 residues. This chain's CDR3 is CASSPMTGTPTEAFF. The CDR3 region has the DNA TGTGCCAGCAGCCCAATGACAGGGACTCCCACTGAAGCTTTCTTT.

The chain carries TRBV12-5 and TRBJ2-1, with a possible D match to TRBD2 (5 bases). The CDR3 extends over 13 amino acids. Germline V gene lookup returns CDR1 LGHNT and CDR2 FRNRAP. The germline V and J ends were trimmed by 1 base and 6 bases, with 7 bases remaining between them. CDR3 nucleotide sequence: TGTGCTAGTGGTTTGGGCGCGGGCAATGAGCAGTTCTTC. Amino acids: CASGLGAGNEQFF. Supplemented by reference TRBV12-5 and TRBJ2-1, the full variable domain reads DARVTQTPRHKVTEMGQEVTMRCQPILGHNTVFWYRQTMMQGLELLAYFRNRAPLDDSGMPKDRFSAEMPDATLATLKIQPSEPRDSAVYFCASGLGAGNEQFFGPGTRLTVL.

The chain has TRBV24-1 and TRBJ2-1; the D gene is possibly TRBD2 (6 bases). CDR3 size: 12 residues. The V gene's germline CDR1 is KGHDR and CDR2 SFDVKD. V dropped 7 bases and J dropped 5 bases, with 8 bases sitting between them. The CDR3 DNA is TGTGCCACCAGAGGGACTGACAATGAGCAGTTCTTC. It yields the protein CATRGTDNEQFF.

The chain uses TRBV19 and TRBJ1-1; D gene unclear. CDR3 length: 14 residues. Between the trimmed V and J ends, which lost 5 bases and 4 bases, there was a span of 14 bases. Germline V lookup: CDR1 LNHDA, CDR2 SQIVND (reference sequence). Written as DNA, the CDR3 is TGTGCCAGTAGTGAGGTACAGACTACCACTGAAGCTTTCTTT. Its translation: CASSEVQTTTEAFF.

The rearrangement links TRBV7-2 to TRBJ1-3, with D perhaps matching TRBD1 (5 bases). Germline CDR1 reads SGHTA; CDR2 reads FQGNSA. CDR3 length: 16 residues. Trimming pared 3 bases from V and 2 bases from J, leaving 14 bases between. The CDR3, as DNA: TGTGCCAGCAGCTTGACCAACAGGCTAGCTGGAAACACCATATATTTT. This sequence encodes CASSLTNRLAGNTIYF.

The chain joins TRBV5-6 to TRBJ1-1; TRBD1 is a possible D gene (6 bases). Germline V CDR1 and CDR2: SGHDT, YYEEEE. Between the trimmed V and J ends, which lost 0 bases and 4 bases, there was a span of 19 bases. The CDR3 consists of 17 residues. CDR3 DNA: TGTGCCAGCAGCTTGGCGGCGGGCCAGGGGTTCACCACTGAAGCTTTCTTT. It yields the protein CASSLAAGQGFTTEAFF.